These T cell receptor beta chains were read from a single sample in a study of blood T cells in healthy people across ages. TCRdb independently ran MiXCR on the 5' RACE reads; one entry per CDR3 protein. Of over a million distinct CDR3 sequences in the sample, around 43% were seen once. Material: blood. These receptors were collected from a woman aged 55-75 years in good health. Both conserved end residues are part of each CDR3. A D gene is named only where the DNA matches it firmly. Clone size is not always given. Where it is, it says once, few, many or a class for expanded clones.

>-|-|TRBJ2-3|TRBV12-3/TRBV12-4
TGTGCCAGCAGTGCTTGGGGCACAGATACGCAGTATTTT
CASSAWGTDTQYF
>-|-|TRBJ2-7|TRBV7-9
TGTGCCAGCAGCGAACCTGGCGCCACCTACGAGCAGTACTTC
CASSEPGATYEQYF
>TRBD2|few|TRBJ2-3|TRBV27
TGTGCCAGCAGACTCACCGGGACTAGGAGCACAGATACGCAGTATTTT
CASRLTGTRSTDTQYF
>-|-|TRBJ2-3|TRBV2
TGTGCCAGCAGGGCAGGGATCGGCACAGATACGCAGTATTTT
CASRAGIGTDTQYF
>-|few|TRBJ2-7|TRBV12-5
TGTGCTAGTGGTTTTGGCCAGGGCGGCTACGAGCAGTACTTC
CASGFGQGGYEQYF
>TRBD2|few|TRBJ2-4|TRBV27
TGTGCCAGCAGTTCAGGAGACCCTCGGGGGGGCTGGAACATTCAGTACTTC
CASSSGDPRGGWNIQYF
>TRBD2|few|TRBJ2-1|TRBV5-1
TGCGCCAGCAGCTGGCCGACTAGCGGGAATCACAATGAGCAGTTCTTC
CASSWPTSGNHNEQFF
>-|-|TRBJ2-7|TRBV5-1
TGCGCCAGCAGTCCAATAACGGTGCGATCCTACGAGCAGTACTTC
CASSPITVRSYEQYF
>TRBD2|few|TRBJ2-1|TRBV10-3
TGTGCCATCAGTGAGGGACTAGCGGGAGGGCTGGGCAATGAGCAGTTCTTC
CAISEGLAGGLGNEQFF
>-|many|TRBJ2-3|TRBV29-1
TGCAGCGTCGACGGAGGGAACACAGATACGCAGTATTTT
CSVDGGNTDTQYF
>TRBD2|once|TRBJ2-1|TRBV9
TGTGCCAGCAGCGTAGCCCCCGGGAGGCTAGCGGGAGGGGGTTCCTACAATGAGCAGTTCTTC
CASSVAPGRLAGGGSYNEQFF
>TRBD1|-|TRBJ1-3|TRBV4-2
TGTGCCAGCAGCCAAGAGAGACAGGGTGCCGGAAACACCATATATTTT
CASSQERQGAGNTIYF
>-|-|TRBJ2-7|TRBV20-1
TGCAGTGCCCCGCGTCGGGCCGAGCAGTACTTC
CSAPRRAEQYF
>-|-|TRBJ2-1|TRBV11-2
TGTGCCAGCAGCTTAGATCTGGTGGGTCGGAGGTTCTTC
CASSLDLVGRRFF
>TRBD1|few|TRBJ2-7|TRBV12-3/TRBV12-4
TGTGCCAGCAGTTCGACCCGACAGGGTAGTGGCTACGAGCAGTACTTC
CASSSTRQGSGYEQYF
>-|-|TRBJ1-1|TRBV6-5
TGTGCCAGCAGTTACCCGGGCTGGAACACTGAAGCTTTCTTT
CASSYPGWNTEAFF
>TRBD2|-|TRBJ2-5|TRBV11-2
TGTGCCAGCAGCTCGAGCGGGGTCCAAGAGACCCAGTACTTC
CASSSSGVQETQYF
>-|-|TRBJ1-3|TRBV5-1
TGCGCCAGCAGCGCCGTAGCGTCCTCTGGAAACACCATATATTTT
CASSAVASSGNTIYF
>-|few|TRBJ1-4|TRBV2
TGTGCCAGCAGCGAAAGGGCAGGGCGGCTGTTTTTT
CASSERAGRLFF
>TRBD2|few|TRBJ2-1|TRBV6-1
TGTGCCAGCAGTGAGGGGACTAGCGGGAGGAGGCACAATGAGCAGTTCTTC
CASSEGTSGRRHNEQFF
>TRBD2|-|TRBJ2-7|TRBV6-6
TGTGCCAGCAGTTCGCCCACGGGAGGTCCCTACAATGAGCAGTACTTC
CASSSPTGGPYNEQYF
>-|few|TRBJ2-1|TRBV6-6
TGTGCCAGCAGTTACTCGATTCAGCGGGTGAACAATGAGCAGTTCTTC
CASSYSIQRVNNEQFF
>TRBD1|many|TRBJ2-7|TRBV7-9
TGTGCCAGCAGGACAGGGAACTACGAGCAGTACTTC
CASRTGNYEQYF
>-|few|TRBJ1-2|TRBV6-5
TGTGCCAGCAGCCCGGCTGGGGATTTCTATGGCTACACCTTC
CASSPAGDFYGYTF
>-|-|TRBJ1-1|TRBV4-1
TGCGCCAGCAGCCACTACACTGAAGCTTTCTTT
CASSHYTEAFF
>-|-|TRBJ1-2|TRBV27
TGTGCCAGCAGCCCTAGCGGGCAGGTTCCCTATGGCTACACCTTC
CASSPSGQVPYGYTF
>TRBD1|-|TRBJ2-7|TRBV29-1
TGCAGCGCCGCGAAGGGACAGGGGAGCGAGCAGTACTTC
CSAAKGQGSEQYF
>TRBD2|-|TRBJ2-7|TRBV2
TGTGCCAGCATCTTCACTCCGGGGGGTTACGAGCAGTACTTC
CASIFTPGGYEQYF
>-|-|TRBJ2-7|TRBV12-3/TRBV12-4
TGTGCCAGCAGTTTACAAGACGGCTACGAGCAGTACTTC
CASSLQDGYEQYF
>TRBD2|-|TRBJ2-3|TRBV20-1
TGCAGTGCTAGTTCCTTACTAGCGGGAGACGTCGCAGATACGCAGTATTTT
CSASSLLAGDVADTQYF
>TRBD1|few|TRBJ1-4|TRBV20-1
TGCAGTGCTAGAGAGGGGGGACAGGGGAGCGAAAAACTGTTTTTT
CSAREGGQGSEKLFF
>-|-|TRBJ2-5|TRBV28
TGTGCCAGCAGTTTAAATTCGGGACAGGTGGGGGGGCAGACCCAGTACTTC
CASSLNSGQVGGQTQYF
>TRBD1|many|TRBJ2-5|TRBV11-3
TGTGCCAGCAGTCCCGACAGGGGCGAGACCCAGTACTTC
CASSPDRGETQYF
>TRBD2|many|TRBJ2-5|TRBV20-1
TGCAGTGCTAGAGATCTAGCGGGAGGGCCTACCCAGTACTTC
CSARDLAGGPTQYF
>TRBD2|-|TRBJ2-3|TRBV6-1
TGTGCCAGCAAGGCGGGAGGGACAGATACGCAGTATTTT
CASKAGGTDTQYF
>-|-|TRBJ2-5|TRBV10-3
TGTGCCACCTGGGGACCGGGAAAAGAGACCCAGTACTTC
CATWGPGKETQYF
>TRBD2|few|TRBJ2-3|TRBV3-1
TGTGCCAGCAGCCAAGCGCCGGGACTAGCGGTAGATACGCAGTATTTT
CASSQAPGLAVDTQYF
>TRBD1|-|TRBJ2-7|TRBV9
TGTGCCAGCAGCGTAGCTGGGGGACAGGGGGCGTACGAGCAGTACTTC
CASSVAGGQGAYEQYF
>TRBD1|-|TRBJ1-5|TRBV7-8
TGTGCCAGCAGCTTAGGGACAGGGAGCTCCTATAGCAATCAGCCCCAGCATTTT
CASSLGTGSSYSNQPQHF
>-|-|TRBJ2-1|TRBV5-1
TGCGCCAGCAGCCCGTTTCGGGGGAGCACCAATGAGCAGTTCTTC
CASSPFRGSTNEQFF
>-|few|TRBJ2-1|TRBV28
TGTGCCAGCAGTTTCTCCGACACGAATGAGCAGTTCTTC
CASSFSDTNEQFF
>-|-|TRBJ1-4|TRBV4-1
TGCGCCAGCAGCCAAGGGATTTTGGCTAATGAAAAACTGTTTTTT
CASSQGILANEKLFF
>TRBD2|-|TRBJ2-1|TRBV10-3
TGTGCCATCGGAAAGGAGACCGCTAGCGGGGGGGATGAGCAGTTCTTC
CAIGKETASGGDEQFF
>-|many|TRBJ2-5|TRBV6-1
TGTGCCAGCAGGAGCGACTTAAACAATGAGCAGTACTTC
CASRSDLNNEQYF
>-|few|TRBJ2-1|TRBV6-1
TGTGCCAGCAGTGGATCCGGACTCCCGGCGTACAATGAGCAGTTCTTC
CASSGSGLPAYNEQFF
>TRBD1|-|TRBJ2-5|TRBV7-9
TGTGCCAGCAGCTTAGCCGGGACAGGATTGCAAGAGACCCAGTACTTC
CASSLAGTGLQETQYF
>-|-|TRBJ2-3|TRBV20-1
TGCAGTGCAACACACCCTCAGGAGTACACAGATACGCAGTATTTT
CSATHPQEYTDTQYF
>-|-|TRBJ2-1|TRBV20-1
TGCAGTGCTAGCAGGGACGGCAATGAGCAGTTCTTC
CSASRDGNEQFF
>TRBD2|-|TRBJ2-7|TRBV28
TGTGCCAGCAGCTCACCGGGAGGGAGCTCCTACGAGCAGTACTTC
CASSSPGGSSYEQYF
>-|-|TRBJ2-1|TRBV7-2
TGTGCCAGCAGCTTAGAGTATGCCAATGAGCAGTTCTTC
CASSLEYANEQFF
>-|-|TRBJ2-1|TRBV24-1
TGTGCCACCAGTGATTACCGGACTGACAATGAGCAGTTCTTC
CATSDYRTDNEQFF
>-|-|TRBJ1-1|TRBV10-2
TGCGCCAGCTTAACGAGGACTGAAGCTTTCTTT
CASLTRTEAFF
>TRBD1|-|TRBJ1-2|TRBV11-2
TGTGCCAGCAGCTTAGATGGGGCCAGGACAGGTGGCTACACCTTC
CASSLDGARTGGYTF
>-|-|TRBJ2-6|TRBV3-1
TGTGCCAGCAGCCAAGTACAGGGTAGAGGTGCTGGGGCCAGCGTCCTGACTTTC
CASSQVQGRGAGASVLTF
>-|-|TRBJ2-7|TRBV2
TGTGCCAGCAGTGCGACAGAGGAGGTCGTCTATGAGCAGTACTTC
CASSATEEVVYEQYF
>-|-|TRBJ2-3|TRBV28
TGTGCCAGCAGTTCCTCAGGGGATAGCACAGATACGCAGTATTTT
CASSSSGDSTDTQYF
>-|-|TRBJ2-4|TRBV5-1
TGCGCCAGCAGCTTGGAGGGCTGGGGGCAGCAGTACTTC
CASSLEGWGQQYF
>TRBD2|-|TRBJ2-1|TRBV19
TGTGCCAGTAGAGGGCTAGCGGGAGGCCTCTCCTACAATGAGCAGTTCTTC
CASRGLAGGLSYNEQFF
>-|-|TRBJ2-7|TRBV2
TGTGCCAGCAGGAATGGCTACGAGCAGTACTTC
CASRNGYEQYF